These 14 T cell receptor beta chains were all obtained from the same sample, sequenced in a study of glioma-infiltrating T cells after dendritic cell vaccination. Sequencing used immunoSEQ multiplex PCR; TCRdb keeps in-frame clones, though not all of them. Found here are about 95,000 clones, about 83% of them singletons; the top ten hold 2.5% to 3%. Source: blood, taken before dendritic cell vaccination. The origin of the receptors is a human donor with glioblastoma.

V usage is TRBV5-1 and J usage is TRBJ1-4; maybe TRBD1 (5 bases). V was clipped by 3 bases and J by 1 base, with 10 bases between them. This CDR3 region has 15 residues. Germline CDR1 and CDR2: SGHRS and YFSETQ. This chain's CDR3 is CASSSAGGTNEKLFF. CDR3 sequence (DNA): TGCGCCAGCAGCTCTGCCGGGGGAACTAATGAAAAACTGTTTTTT. Using reference TRBV5-1 and TRBJ1-4 for the parts outside the CDR3, the full variable domain is KAGVTQTPRYLIKTRGQQVTLSCSPISGHRSVSWYQQTPGQGLQFLFEYFSETQRNKGNFPGRFSGRQFSNSRSEMNVSTLELGDSALYLCASSSAGGTNEKLFFGSGTQLSVL.

The gene calls are TRBV7-9 and TRBJ2-5, with 8 bases fitting TRBD1. The CDR3 totals 16 residues. Looked up from germline, CDR1 is SEHNR and CDR2 is FQNEAQ (reference sequence). Trimming cost V 1 base and J 4 bases; bases outside gene matches: 8. CDR3 coding DNA: TGTGCCAGCAGCTTAGGCTGGACAGGGTCGGCAGAGACCCAGTACTTC. Its protein is CASSLGWTGSAETQYF. The full variable domain, rest sourced from reference TRBV7-9 and TRBJ2-5, is DTGVSQNPRHKITKRGQNVTFRCDPISEHNRLYWYRQTLGQGPEFLTYFQNEAQLEKSRLLSDRFSAERPKGSFSTLEIQRTEQGDSAMYLCASSLGWTGSAETQYFGPGTRLLVL.

This clone was picked up one time. This chain joins TRBV7-9 and TRBJ2-1; D call uncertain. This CDR3 has 13 residues. Germline assignment: CDR1 SEHNR and CDR2 FQNEAQ (reference sequence). Between the trimmed V and J ends, which lost 2 bases and 8 bases, there was a span of 10 bases. In DNA, the CDR3 is TGTGCCAGCAGCTTAATTAACTCGGATGAGCAGTTCTTC. This codes for CASSLINSDEQFF.

V usage is TRBV7-2 and J usage is TRBJ2-7; 7 positions match TRBD2. Losses at the gene ends were 7 bases for V and 4 bases for J; bases not matched to a gene: 10. CDR1 SGHTA and CDR2 FQGNSA come from the germline V gene. This CDR3 contains 14 residues. The CDR3 protein is CASNQMTSSYEQYF. The CDR3, as DNA: TGTGCCAGCAACCAAATGACTAGCAGTTACGAGCAGTACTTC.

The J gene is TRBJ2-3, the V gene TRBV7-9; no reliable D call. The CDR3 has 15 amino acids. Germline-derived CDR1 and CDR2 are SEHNR and FQNEAQ (reference sequence). Trimming left V 2 bases short and J 6 bases short, with 15 bases between. CDR3 nucleotide sequence: TGTGCCAGCAGCTTACTGGCGGAACCTGCGGATACGCAGTATTTT. It specifies CASSLLAEPADTQYF.

The chain joins TRBV10-3 to TRBJ1-1; 7 nucleotides line up with TRBD1. In germline, CDR1 is ENHRY, CDR2 SYGVKD. V lost 10 bases, J lost 0 bases, and 5 bases stayed unmatched. CDR3 size: 13 residues. The CDR3 nucleotides are TGTGCCACATCAGGGGGATTGAACACTGAAGCTTTCTTT. It specifies CATSGGLNTEAFF.

This clone was counted a single time. This chain links TRBV30 with TRBJ2-1; TRBD2 agrees at 9 bases. V lost 1 base to trimming and J lost 8 bases; unmatched junction nucleotides: 9. Germline assignment: CDR1 GTSNPN and CDR2 SVGIG (reference sequence). This CDR3 contains 15 residues. CDR3 in DNA: TGTGCCTGGAGTGCCCCGCGGGAGGGCCGTTATGAGCAGTTCTTC. Its protein is CAWSAPREGRYEQFF.

The chain couples TRBV5-1 to TRBJ1-2; 8 bases match TRBD1. The V gene end was trimmed by 1 base and the J gene end by 4 bases; junction bases not matched to a gene: 3. This CDR3 contains 14 residues. Germline loops: CDR1 SGHRS, CDR2 YFSETQ. The CDR3 is CASSLQGATYGYTF. The CDR3 DNA reads TGCGCCAGCAGCTTGCAGGGGGCTACCTATGGCTACACCTTC.

This clone was seen only once. This chain links TRBV27 with TRBJ1-5, with a tentative D call TRBD1 (6 bases). Germline CDR1 is MNHEY and CDR2 is SMNVEV (reference sequence). The CDR3 covers 14 residues. The V gene lost 3 bases and the J gene lost 7 bases, with 13 bases spanning the gap. DNA of the CDR3: TGTGCCAGCAGTTTCTTGGACAGCCGCCAGCCCCAGCATTTT. It specifies CASSFLDSRQPQHF.

As concerns this clone: Within the sample, other DNA sequences also encode this same CDR3. The CDR3 DNA reads as TGTGCCAGCAGTTACTCGAGAGGGCAGCCCCAGCATTTT. This gives the protein CASSYSRGQPQHF. V gene TRBV6-6 combines with J gene TRBJ1-5; D gene uncertain. Trimming cost V 0 bases and J 7 bases, with 7 bases left between them. CDR3 length: 13 residues. Germline CDR1 is MNHNY and CDR2 is SVGAGI (reference sequence).

The V and J genes are TRBV18 and TRBJ1-4; 7 bases fit TRBD1. This CDR3 contains 14 residues. Germline CDR1 is KGHSH and CDR2 is LQKENI. Trimming at V came to 3 bases and at J to 8 bases, leaving 6 bases not matched to a gene. This CDR3 is CASSPGQTGEKLFF. CDR3 nucleotides: TGTGCCAGCTCACCGGGACAGACGGGAGAAAAACTGTTTTTT.

Only one count was recorded for this clone. The chain joins TRBV6-1 to TRBJ2-7; 8 bases are a match to TRBD1. The CDR3 consists of 15 residues. Germline assignment: CDR1 MNHNS and CDR2 SASEGT. V was clipped by 6 bases and J by 6 bases; unmatched bases: 13. In DNA, the CDR3 is TGTGCCAGCAGCGGGACGGACAGGGAGGATTTCGAGCAGTACTTC. This encodes CASSGTDREDFEQYF.

The chain joins TRBV28 to TRBJ2-3; a weak D match, TRBD1 (6 bases). The CDR3 consists of 15 residues. V was clipped by 3 bases and J by 4 bases, with 14 bases between them. Germline CDR1 and CDR2: MDHEN and SYDVKM. CDR3 protein: CASSLGAASSDTQYF. In nucleotides, the CDR3 is TGTGCCAGCAGTTTGGGGGCTGCGTCCTCAGATACGCAGTATTTT.

The genes are TRBV1 and TRBJ2-1; the D call of TRBD2 is as the table states it, not checked on the DNA. TRBV1 constitutes a pseudogene. CDR3 length: 15 residues. The CDR3 sequence is CTSSLATSGMDEQFF. The CDR3 nucleotides are TGCACCAGCAGCCTCGCTACTAGCGGGATGGATGAGCAGTTCTTC.